Described below is a single TCR beta chain sequence and its context. The clone's antigen remains unknown. No clone much larger than this one lies a single base away; base qualities are absent. Preparation of the library involved the immunoSEQ multiplex PCR assay. To provide template for TCR sequencing, every sample had RNA extracted and reverse transcribed into cDNA. First-strand cDNA was synthesized with SuperScript III using a 2:1 mix of oligo-dT and random hexamers. A synthetic immune receptor repertoire was used to measure amplification bias, and any remaining bias was corrected computationally. From the authors' description of their analysis: Raw reads were preprocessed to remove errors, and CDR3 was defined according to IMGT conventions as the region from the conserved cysteine to phenylalanine. Clonality was computed as 1 minus the Shannon entropy, with the entropy normalized by log2 of the number of productive unique TCRs. Whether scalp clones were CD4 or CD8 was inferred by matching scalp TCRbeta sequences against CD4 and CD8 repertoires sorted from blood. The table was pulled from immuneACCESS by TCRdb, which kept in-frame rearrangements only. Such tables lose some clones; where checked, under half of the loss comes from unresolved V genes, and the rest has no known cause. V and J calls and clone size are copied from that table; D and trimming were computed from the DNA. In this sample the table shows about 87,000 clones, about two thirds of which occur a single time. The top ten constitute 17% of the sample.

CDR1 and CDR2 (SGHTA, FQGNSA) derive from the germline V gene. The CDR3 covers 15 residues, taking in both the cysteine and the phenylalanine. Here the CDR3 DNA is all that survives: 45 bases in frame from base 1. V lost 5 bases and J lost 4 bases, and the count of bases not matched to a germline gene is 7. The sample comes from a study of CD8+ T cells in alopecia areata listed by TCRdb under 2018. With respect to the entire study: The treated patients took part in an open-label pilot trial in which moderate-to-severe alopecia areata was treated with oral tofacitinib at 5 to 10 mg twice daily. Scalp clonality was compared among normal scalp (n=4), patchy alopecia areata scalp (n=8), and alopecia totalis/universalis scalp (n=8). Biopsies were taken from tofacitinib-treated patients at baseline and again at 4 and 24 weeks into treatment, and several of those patients also had a later scalp biopsy. In both human patients and the C3H/HeJ mouse model, the study applied high-throughput TCRbeta sequencing to look at T cell clonal expansion in alopecia areata. Patients stayed on tofacitinib for 6 to 18 months and then had 6 months of follow-up off drug so that delayed response and recurrence could be assessed. RNA was obtained with the PAXgene miRNA kit for fixed scalp, the miRNeasy kit for PBMCs, and the RNeasy kit for mouse skin. Disease severity in treated patients was measured with the SALT score, which quantifies the percentage of affected scalp surface area. Human TCRbeta sequencing covered scalp tissue and sorted CD4+ and CD8+ peripheral blood T cells from patchy and totalis/universalis alopecia areata patients and healthy controls. Amplification of TCRbeta CDR3 regions was done by immunoSEQ multiplex PCR using 35 Vbeta forward primers and 13 Jbeta reverse primers. The investigation overall reported the following: During tofacitinib treatment, many expanded lesional clones remained in scalp and blood, and this persistence may partly explain relapse after treatment is stopped. Unlike mouse skin, which is dominated by gammadelta T cells, normal human skin has resident alphabeta T cells that are also sequenced, and this complicates analysis of the scalp TCR repertoire. Compared with mice, TCR sequences shared between patients were less clear, possibly partly because of HLA diversity across the patient population. Compared with normal scalp, lesional scalp, particularly in alopecia totalis/universalis, had higher clonality and more expanded CD8+ clones, which suggests antigenic drive. Because the treated cohort was small and had just a single nonresponder, larger studies are needed to establish links between baseline CD8+ expansion and response. Tofacitinib significantly lowered scalp clonality and the number of expanded CD8+ clones among the top 100 scalp clones.

The sample's treatment or condition label is to be understood as: oral pan-JAK inhibitor, 5-10 mg twice daily. Lesional scalp punch biopsies and peripheral blood were collected from alopecia areata patients. After PBMCs were isolated by density centrifugation and stained for CD3, CD4 and CD8, a FACSAria was used to sort CD4+ and CD8+ T cells. The sequenced sample was CD8+ T cells sorted from blood, obtained at approximately week 42, from a patient treated with tofacitinib. In this chain, TRBV7-2 is recombined with TRBJ2-3; 9 of the junction bases match TRBD1. The clonotype was recovered from a human donor with alopecia areata. The nucleotides read TGTGCCAGCAGCGCCCGGGACAGGGTCGCAGATACGCAGTATTTT. It specifies CASSARDRVADTQYF.